This T cell receptor beta chain was sequenced in a study of blood T cell repertoires in COVID-19. Original analysis: Amplifying reference gene primers gave estimates of nucleated cell counts. Clones were read by immunoSEQ multiplex PCR, and TCRdb kept only the in-frame ones, dropping some. For V, J and clone size, that table is used; D and trimming come from the DNA. The repertoire includes more than 35,000 clones, about 80% of them detected once, and approximately 14% sits in the top ten. Per the germline V gene, CDR1 is SNHLY and CDR2 is FYNNEI. The CDR3 length is 11 residues. The V and J ends lost 6 bases and 7 bases, in that order; junction bases with no gene match: 1.

The chain uses TRBV2 and TRBJ2-5; 8 bases match TRBD2. This clonotype was obtained from a woman in her seventies with acute or convalescent COVID-19. Sequenced sample: peripheral blood. CDR3 loop: CASSGRATQYF. CDR3 DNA sequence: TGTGCCAGCAGCGGGAGGGCGACCCAGTACTTC. Complete variable domain (other parts from reference TRBV2 and TRBJ2-5): EPEVTQTPSHQVTQMGQEVILRCVPISNHLYFYWYRQILGQKVEFLVSFYNNEISEKSEIFDDQFSVERPDGSNFTLKIRSTKLEDSAMYFCASSGRATQYFGPGTRLLVL.